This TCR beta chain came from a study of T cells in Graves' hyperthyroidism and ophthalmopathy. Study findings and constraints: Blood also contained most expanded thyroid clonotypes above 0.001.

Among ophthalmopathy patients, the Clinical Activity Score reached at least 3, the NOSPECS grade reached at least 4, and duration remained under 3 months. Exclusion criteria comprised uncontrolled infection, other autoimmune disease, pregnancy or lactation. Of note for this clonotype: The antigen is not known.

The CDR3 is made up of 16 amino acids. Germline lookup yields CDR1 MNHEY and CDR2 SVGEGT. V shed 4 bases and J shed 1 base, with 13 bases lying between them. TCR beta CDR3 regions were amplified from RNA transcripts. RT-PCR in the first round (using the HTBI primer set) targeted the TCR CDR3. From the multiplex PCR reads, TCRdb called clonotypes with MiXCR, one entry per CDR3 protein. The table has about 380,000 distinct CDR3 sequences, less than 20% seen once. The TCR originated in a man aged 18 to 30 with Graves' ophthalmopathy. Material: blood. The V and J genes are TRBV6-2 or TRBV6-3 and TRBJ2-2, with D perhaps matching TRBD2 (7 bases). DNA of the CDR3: TGTGCCAGCAGTTTCGAGGGGGGGGGGAACACCGGGGAGCTGTTTTTT. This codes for CASSFEGGGNTGELFF.